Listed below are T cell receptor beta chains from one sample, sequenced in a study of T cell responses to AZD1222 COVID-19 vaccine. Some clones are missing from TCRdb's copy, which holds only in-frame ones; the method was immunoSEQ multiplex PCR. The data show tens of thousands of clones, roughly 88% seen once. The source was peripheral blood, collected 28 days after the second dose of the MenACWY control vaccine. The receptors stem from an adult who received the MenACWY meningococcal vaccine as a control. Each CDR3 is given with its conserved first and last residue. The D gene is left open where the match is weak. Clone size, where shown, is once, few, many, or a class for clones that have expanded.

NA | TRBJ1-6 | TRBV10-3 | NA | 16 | TGTGCCATCAGTGACGGGGGGGGAACGACGGGCTCACCCCTCCACTTT | CAISDGGGTTGSPLHF
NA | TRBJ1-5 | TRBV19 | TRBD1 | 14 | TGTGCCAGTAGTAAACAGGGGAGCAATCAGCCCCAGCATTTT | CASSKQGSNQPQHF
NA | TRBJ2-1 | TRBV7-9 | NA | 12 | TGTGCCAGCAGCTCCCTTGGCCAGGGTCTGTTCTTC | CASSSLGQGLFF
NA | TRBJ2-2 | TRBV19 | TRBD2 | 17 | TGTGCCAGTAGCCTTAAGGGCGGGACTACGAACACCGGGGAGCTGTTTTTT | CASSLKGGTTNTGELFF
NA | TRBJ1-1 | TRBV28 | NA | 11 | TGTGCCAGCAGTTGGTCCGCTGAAGCTTTCTTT | CASSWSAEAFF
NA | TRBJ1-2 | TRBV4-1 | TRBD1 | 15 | TGCGCCAGCAGCCAGAGGACAGGGAACACTGATGGCTACACCTTC | CASSQRTGNTDGYTF
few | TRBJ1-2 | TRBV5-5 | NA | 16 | TGTGCCAGCAGCTTGGCCCCCCCGCATGGGGAAAGTGGCTACACCTTC | CASSLAPPHGESGYTF
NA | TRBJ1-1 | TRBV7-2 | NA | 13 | TGTGCCAGCAGCTTGCAGATGAACACTGAAGCTTTCTTT | CASSLQMNTEAFF
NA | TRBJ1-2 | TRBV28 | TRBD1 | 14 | TGTGCCAGCAGGGCGGGGGACAGGGGCTATGGCTACACCTTC | CASRAGDRGYGYTF
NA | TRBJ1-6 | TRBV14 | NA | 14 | TGTGCCAGCAGCCAAGGGAGGGAGAATTCACCCCTCCACTTT | CASSQGRENSPLHF
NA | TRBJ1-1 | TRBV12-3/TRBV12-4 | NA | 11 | TGTGCCAGCAGTCGCTTAGCTGAAGCTTTCTTT | CASSRLAEAFF
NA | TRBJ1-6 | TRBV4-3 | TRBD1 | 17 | TGCGCCAGCAGCCAGGACAGGCGATCTGGGTATAATTCACCCCTCCACTTT | CASSQDRRSGYNSPLHF
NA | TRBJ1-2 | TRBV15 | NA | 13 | TGTGCCACCAGCAGAGACACTAACTATGGCTACACCTTC | CATSRDTNYGYTF
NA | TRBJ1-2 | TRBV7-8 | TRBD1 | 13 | TGTGCCAGCAGCCCCACAGGGGACTATGGCTACACCTTC | CASSPTGDYGYTF
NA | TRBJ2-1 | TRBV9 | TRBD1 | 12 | TGTGCCAGCAGCGGAAGACAGGGGGAGCAGTTCTTC | CASSGRQGEQFF
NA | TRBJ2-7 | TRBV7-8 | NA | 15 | TGTGCCAGCAGCTTACGGGACCCGGGGGCCTACGAGCAGTACTTC | CASSLRDPGAYEQYF
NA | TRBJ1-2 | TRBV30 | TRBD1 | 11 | TGTGCCTGGAGCGACAGGGATAGCTACACCTTC | CAWSDRDSYTF
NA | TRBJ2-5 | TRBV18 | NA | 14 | TGTGCCAGCTCAGCGGCGGGGTTACAAGAGACCCAGTACTTC | CASSAAGLQETQYF
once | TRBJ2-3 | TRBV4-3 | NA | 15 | TGCGCCAGCAGCCAAGGTCCGGACTCCTCAAGGTCGCAGTATTTT | CASSQGPDSSRSQYF
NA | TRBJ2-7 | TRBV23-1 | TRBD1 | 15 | TGCGCCAGCACCACGGACAGGATGAGCTCCTACGAGCAGTACTTC | CASTTDRMSSYEQYF
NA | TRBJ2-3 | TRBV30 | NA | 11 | TGTGCCTGGAGTTCCGCCGATACGCAGTATTTT | CAWSSADTQYF
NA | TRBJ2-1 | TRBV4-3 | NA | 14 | TGCGCCAGCAGCCAAGAACCGGGCAGGAATGAGCAGTTCTTC | CASSQEPGRNEQFF
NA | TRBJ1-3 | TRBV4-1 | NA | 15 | TGCGCCAGCAGCCAAGAGCGGAGCTCTGGAAACACCATATATTTT | CASSQERSSGNTIYF
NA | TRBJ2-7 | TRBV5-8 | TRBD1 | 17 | TGTGCCAGCAGCTTGGTTGCAGGGGGCATGGAGAACCACGAGCAGTACTTC | CASSLVAGGMENHEQYF
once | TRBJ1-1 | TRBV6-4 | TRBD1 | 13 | TGTGCCAGCAGTGCCACAGGGGGGACTGAAGCTTTCTTT | CASSATGGTEAFF
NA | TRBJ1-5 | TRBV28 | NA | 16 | TGTGCCAGCAGTCCCCCCCCGGGATTTCGGAATCAGCCCCAGCATTTT | CASSPPPGFRNQPQHF
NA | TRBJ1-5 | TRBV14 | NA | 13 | TGTGCCAGCAGCCAGAGCTACAATCAGCCCCAGCATTTT | CASSQSYNQPQHF
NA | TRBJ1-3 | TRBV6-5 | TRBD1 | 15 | TGTGCCAGCAGCACCCAGGGGGCGCACGGAAACACCATATATTTT | CASSTQGAHGNTIYF
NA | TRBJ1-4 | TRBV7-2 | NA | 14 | TGTGCCAGCAGCTTTGGGTACACTAATGAAAAACTGTTTTTT | CASSFGYTNEKLFF
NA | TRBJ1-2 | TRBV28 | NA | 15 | TGTGCCAGCAGTTTAGTCCGGGGAAGGGATTATGGCTACACCTTC | CASSLVRGRDYGYTF
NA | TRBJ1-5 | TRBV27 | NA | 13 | TGTGCCAGCAGTCAGCAGCCCAGACAGCCCCAGCATTTT | CASSQQPRQPQHF
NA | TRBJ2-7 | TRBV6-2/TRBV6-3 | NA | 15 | TGTGCCAGCAGTCCACAGGGTCCTCCTAGATACGAGCAGTACTTC | CASSPQGPPRYEQYF
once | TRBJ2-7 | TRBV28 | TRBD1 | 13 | TGTGCCAGCAGTTTCGACAGGGACTACGAGCAGTACTTC | CASSFDRDYEQYF
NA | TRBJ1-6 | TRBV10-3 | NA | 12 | TGTGCCATCAGTGGGGGGAATTCACCCCTCCACTTT | CAISGGNSPLHF
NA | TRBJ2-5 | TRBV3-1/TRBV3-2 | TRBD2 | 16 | TGTGCCAGCAGCCCACATAGCGGGGGGGAAGGAGAGACCCAGTACTTC | CASSPHSGGEGETQYF
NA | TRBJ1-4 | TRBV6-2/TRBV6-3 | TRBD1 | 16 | TGTGCCAGCAGTTCCGGGACAGGGGCTCTTAATGAAAAACTGTTTTTT | CASSSGTGALNEKLFF
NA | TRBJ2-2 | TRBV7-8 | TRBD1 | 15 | TGTGCCAGCGCCCGGGACAGGACGAACACCGGGGAGCTGTTTTTT | CASARDRTNTGELFF
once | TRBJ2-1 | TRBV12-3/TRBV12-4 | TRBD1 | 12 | TGTGCCAGCAGTTCAGGGGGAGATGAGCAGTTCTTC | CASSSGGDEQFF
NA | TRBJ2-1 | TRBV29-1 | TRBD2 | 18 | TGCAGCGTTGAGTCCTGGACTAGCGGGGGGGTAGCCTACAATGAGCAGTTCTTC | CSVESWTSGGVAYNEQFF
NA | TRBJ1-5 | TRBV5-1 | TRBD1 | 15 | TGCGCCAGCAGCGTGGGGACAGGGATCAATCAGCCCCAGCATTTT | CASSVGTGINQPQHF